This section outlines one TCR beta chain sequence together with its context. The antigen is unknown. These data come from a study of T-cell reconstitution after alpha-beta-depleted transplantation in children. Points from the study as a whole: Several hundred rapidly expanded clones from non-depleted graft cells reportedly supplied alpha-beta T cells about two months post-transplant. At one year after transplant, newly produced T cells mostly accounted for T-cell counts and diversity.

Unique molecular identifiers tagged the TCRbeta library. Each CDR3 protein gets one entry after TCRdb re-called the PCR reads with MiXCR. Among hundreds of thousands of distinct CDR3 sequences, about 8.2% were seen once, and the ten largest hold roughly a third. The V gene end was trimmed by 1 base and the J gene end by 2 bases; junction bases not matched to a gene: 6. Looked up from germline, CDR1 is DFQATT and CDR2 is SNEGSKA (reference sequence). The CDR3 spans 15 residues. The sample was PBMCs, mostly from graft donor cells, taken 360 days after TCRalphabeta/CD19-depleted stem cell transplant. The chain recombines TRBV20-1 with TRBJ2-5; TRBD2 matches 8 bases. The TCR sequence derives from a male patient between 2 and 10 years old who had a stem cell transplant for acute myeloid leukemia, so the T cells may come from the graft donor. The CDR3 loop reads CSARGKRGTQETQYF. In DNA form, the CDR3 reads TGCAGTGCTAGAGGAAAGCGGGGGACACAAGAGACCCAGTACTTC.